The next 30 T cell receptor beta chains were all read from a single sample in a study of blood T cell repertoires in COVID-19. Sequencing was performed with immunoSEQ multiplex PCR; in TCRdb, only in-frame clones are kept and a portion is missing. The sample includes roughly 180,000 clones, approximately 84% seen only once; the top ten take less than 6.5%. Input material: peripheral blood. These receptor sequences come from a woman aged 50 to 65 with COVID-19, enrolled during active disease.

The chain couples TRBV9 to TRBJ1-2; possible D gene TRBD1, 5 bases. Germline CDR1 and CDR2: SGDLS and YYNGEE. Trimming left V 0 bases short and J 1 base short, with 13 bases between. The CDR3 has 16 amino acids. Here the CDR3 reads CASSVEQGTLNYGYTF. DNA of the CDR3: TGTGCCAGCAGCGTAGAGCAGGGCACCCTTAACTATGGCTACACCTTC.

V and J are TRBV19 and TRBJ2-7; D remains ambiguous. Germline assignment: CDR1 LNHDA and CDR2 SQIVND (reference sequence). V lost 5 bases to trimming and J lost 4 bases, with 18 bases between them. This CDR3 contains 15 residues. CDR3 sequence (DNA): TGTGCCAGTAGTTCGGCGGCAGACCCTAATTACGAGCAGTACTTC. This translates into CASSSAADPNYEQYF.

This rearrangement joins TRBV27 to TRBJ2-1, with TRBD2 identical over 8 bases. V gave up 4 bases and J gave up 3 bases; unmatched junction bases: 5. Germline V gives CDR1 MNHEY, CDR2 SMNVEV (reference sequence). The CDR3 runs 15 residues. Here the CDR3 DNA reads TGTGCCAGCAGTTGGAATAGCGGGGACTACAATGAGCAGTTCTTC. Translation gives CASSWNSGDYNEQFF.

This clone has just a few counts. The chain couples TRBV3-1 (or the pseudogene TRBV3-2) to TRBJ2-2; D is possibly TRBD2 (5 bases). This CDR3 has 15 residues. The V gene's germline CDR1 is LGHDT and CDR2 YNNKEL (reference sequence). Trimming removed 6 bases from V and 0 bases from J, with 11 bases in between. The CDR3 sequence is CASSPLEANTGELFF. CDR3 sequence (DNA): TGTGCCAGCAGTCCACTAGAAGCGAACACCGGGGAGCTGTTTTTT.

In its sample, this clone was seen a few times. This chain links TRBV30 with TRBJ1-2, with D perhaps TRBD1 (6 bases). The CDR3 is 13 residues long. The germline V and J ends were trimmed by 4 bases and 0 bases, with 9 bases remaining between them. Per germline, CDR1 GTSNPN and CDR2 SVGIG (reference sequence). CDR3 loop: CAWTRGANYGYTF. CDR3 DNA: TGTGCCTGGACCAGGGGCGCTAACTATGGCTACACCTTC.

V is TRBV4-1 and J is TRBJ1-5; possible D gene TRBD1, 6 bases. This CDR3 spans 14 amino acids. V was trimmed by 2 bases and J by 9 bases, leaving 14 bases between them. The germline gives CDR1 MGHRA, CDR2 YSYEKL. CDR3 sequence reads: CASSQQQGMWPQHF. DNA for the CDR3: TGCGCCAGCAGCCAACAACAGGGAATGTGGCCCCAGCATTTT.

The CDR3 nucleotides are TGTGCCTGGAGTAAATTGAGGGAGCAGTTCTTC. It specifies CAWSKLREQFF. This chain links TRBV30 with TRBJ2-1; no clear D gene. Trimming took 2 bases from V and 10 from J, leaving 9 bases between them. CDR1 and CDR2 (germline): GTSNPN, SVGIG (reference sequence). This CDR3 is built from 11 residues.

The chain employs TRBV20-1 and TRBJ2-7; 8 bases are shared with TRBD2. The CDR3 extends over 17 amino acids. V gave up 3 bases and J gave up 0 bases; unmatched junction bases: 13. Germline V gene lookup returns CDR1 DFQATT and CDR2 SNEGSKA (reference sequence). The CDR3, as DNA: TGCAGTGCTAGTCGTGGCGGGGGGCCTACCTCCTCCTACGAGCAGTACTTC. Translated: CSASRGGGPTSSYEQYF.

The gene calls are TRBV4-1 and TRBJ2-7, with 7 positions matching TRBD1. The CDR3 runs to 14 residues. Germline CDR1 reads MGHRA; CDR2 reads YSYEKL. After removal of 3 bases from V and 2 bases from J, the junction contained 4 bases not matched to a gene. Here the CDR3 reads CASSQRTGTYEQYF. In DNA form, the CDR3 reads TGCGCCAGCAGCCAGCGGACAGGCACCTACGAGCAGTACTTC.

This sequence joins TRBV27 and TRBJ1-1; tentatively, D is TRBD1 (6 bases). From germline, CDR1 is MNHEY and CDR2 SMNVEV (reference sequence). V was cut by 3 bases and J by 0 bases, with 8 bases left in between. The CDR3 contains 14 residues. The CDR3 nucleotides are TGTGCCAGCAGTTTCAGGGGAATGAACACTGAAGCTTTCTTT. It specifies CASSFRGMNTEAFF.

The CDR3 DNA reads as TGCAGCGTTGGACTAGCGGGGGGGCGTGAGACCCAGTACTTC. This gives the protein CSVGLAGGRETQYF. The chain is built from TRBV29-1 and TRBJ2-5; TRBD2 matches 14 bases. Per the germline V gene, CDR1 is SQVTM and CDR2 is ANQGSEA. This CDR3 has 14 amino acids. V was clipped by 4 bases and J by 5 bases; unmatched bases: 3.

The chain couples TRBV5-6 to TRBJ1-2, with D hard to call. The CDR3 is 13 amino acids. V was shortened by 0 bases and J by 4 bases, with 7 bases between the two germline ends. In germline, CDR1 is SGHDT, CDR2 YYEEEE. CDR3 bases: TGTGCCAGCAGCTTGGGAGGGATCTATGGCTACACCTTC. Translation: CASSLGGIYGYTF.

This chain connects TRBV11-1 to TRBJ2-1; 9 nucleotides agree with TRBD1. With 5 bases clipped from V and 7 bases from J, the junction kept 12 bases outside the gene matches. CDR1 and CDR2 (germline): SGHAT, FQDESV (reference sequence). The CDR3 loop spans 16 amino acids. For the CDR3, the DNA is TGTGCCAGCAGCCCAAACCGGGACAGGGAACTAAATGAGCAGTTCTTC. Its protein product is CASSPNRDRELNEQFF.

This chain uses TRBV4-2 with TRBJ2-3; 8 nucleotides agree with TRBD2. The CDR3 runs 16 residues. Germline values: CDR1 LGHNA, CDR2 YNFKEQ. The V and J ends lost 1 base and 4 bases, in that order; junction bases with no gene match: 7. The CDR3 protein is CASSQGAGGAADTQYF. The CDR3 region has the DNA TGTGCCAGCAGCCAAGGTGCCGGGGGGGCCGCAGATACGCAGTATTTT.

The genes are TRBV5-1 and TRBJ2-2; 11 nucleotides align to TRBD2. V dropped 3 bases and J dropped 3; count of bases not matched to a gene: 4. The germline V gene encodes CDR1 SGHRS and CDR2 YFSETQ. This CDR3 comprises 16 residues. The CDR3 bases are TGCGCCAGCAGCTACACTAGCGGGGGTTACACCGGGGAGCTGTTTTTT. Translated, it gives CASSYTSGGYTGELFF.

V is TRBV29-1 and J is TRBJ1-2; 8 positions agree with TRBD1. Germline V gives CDR1 SQVTM, CDR2 ANQGSEA. Trimming removed 7 bases from V and 6 bases from J; junction bases left unmatched: 7. The CDR3 is 12 residues long. CDR3 protein: CSALGQDDGYTF. For the CDR3, the DNA is TGCAGCGCCCTGGGACAGGATGATGGCTACACCTTC.

V usage is TRBV6-5 and J usage is TRBJ1-4; 8 bases are shared with TRBD1. CDR1 and CDR2 (germline): MNHEY, SVGAGI. The length of the CDR3 is 15 residues. The junction had 7 bases not matched to a gene; V was cut back by 7 bases and J by 3 bases. In DNA, the CDR3 is TGTGCCAGCACCCACGGGGGACAGGCTAATGAAAAACTGTTTTTT. Amino acids: CASTHGGQANEKLFF.

This rearrangement joins TRBV7-3 to TRBJ1-5; tentative D call: TRBD1 (5 bases). Trimming removed 3 bases at V and 4 bases at J, with 7 bases between. The germline CDR1 and CDR2 sequences are SGHTA and FQGTGA. This CDR3 has 13 amino acids. The CDR3 coding sequence is TGTGCCAGCAGCTTGGGGCCTAATCAGCCCCAGCATTTT. This codes for CASSLGPNQPQHF.

This clone was detected a few times. J is TRBJ2-3 and V is TRBV9; TRBD2 agrees at 8 bases. The CDR3 is made up of 15 amino acids. Germline V gene lookup returns CDR1 SGDLS and CDR2 YYNGEE. Unmatched junction bases numbered 8, after V lost 4 bases and J lost 4 bases. CDR3 in DNA: TGTGCCAGCAGCTCGGACGGGGGGGCCGCAGATACGCAGTATTTT. It encodes CASSSDGGAADTQYF.

V gene TRBV10-1 combines with J gene TRBJ2-3; D is possibly TRBD1 (6 bases). Trimming cost V 4 bases and J 5 bases, with 13 bases left between them. Germline CDR1 is WNHNN and CDR2 is SYGVQD (reference sequence). CDR3 length: 14 residues. As DNA, the CDR3 is TGCGCCAGCAGTGTGGACAGTTCTATAGATACGCAGTATTTT. It specifies CASSVDSSIDTQYF.

The J gene is TRBJ2-7, the V gene TRBV6-5; TRBD1 matches 9 bases. V was pared by 6 bases and J by 2 bases, with 2 bases of the junction left unmatched. The CDR3 extends over 13 amino acids. CDR1 and CDR2 (germline): MNHEY, SVGAGI. CDR3 loop: CASRRTGAYEQYF. CDR3 bases: TGTGCCAGCAGACGGACAGGGGCCTACGAGCAGTACTTC.

This clone was seen just once. The chain employs TRBV5-1 and TRBJ2-3; 13 nucleotides line up with TRBD2. The junction had 10 bases not matched to a gene; V was cut back by 3 bases and J by 3 bases. This CDR3 contains 18 residues. Germline CDR1 is SGHRS and CDR2 is YFSETQ. CDR3 region: CASSSGTSGDGSTDTQYF. DNA for the CDR3: TGCGCCAGCAGCTCCGGGACTAGCGGGGATGGGTCAACAGATACGCAGTATTTT.

V gene TRBV6-5 combines with J gene TRBJ1-2; 8 bases match TRBD1. The CDR3 has 15 residues. Germline CDR1 MNHEY, CDR2 SVGAGI. V shed 6 bases and J 5 bases; nucleotides not matched to a gene: 11. In DNA, the CDR3 is TGTGCCAGCAGCTCGACAGGGGAGGCCCCTTATGGCTACACCTTC. Translated: CASSSTGEAPYGYTF.

This rearrangement joins TRBV6-1 to TRBJ2-7, with 8 bases matching TRBD1. The CDR3 is made up of 15 amino acids. Germline values: CDR1 MNHNS, CDR2 SASEGT. Germline trimming cut 0 bases from V and 9 bases from J; bases unmatched to any gene: 10. The CDR3 nucleotides read TGTGCCAGCAGTGAAGCGTACGTAAAACAGGGGGTGCAGTACTTC. Translation: CASSEAYVKQGVQYF.

The rearrangement uses TRBV7-2 and TRBJ2-5; 8 bases agree with TRBD1. Germline V gene lookup returns CDR1 SGHTA and CDR2 FQGNSA. The CDR3 has 15 residues. Unmatched junction bases numbered 6, after V lost 2 bases and J lost 4 bases. The CDR3 DNA reads TGTGCCAGCAGCTTAAGGACAGGGTATCGAGAGACCCAGTACTTC. This codes for CASSLRTGYRETQYF.

The chain joins TRBV5-6 to TRBJ1-3, with 8 bases that match TRBD1. Per the germline V gene, CDR1 is SGHDT and CDR2 is YYEEEE. Trimming cost V 2 bases and J 2 bases; bases outside gene matches: 9. The CDR3 spans 17 residues. The CDR3 DNA follows: TGTGCCAGCAGCTTTTATCGCGGCAGGGGGCCTGGAAACACCATATATTTT. The encoded protein is CASSFYRGRGPGNTIYF.

V gene TRBV30 combines with J gene TRBJ1-6; the match to TRBD1 covers 7 bases. CDR1 and CDR2 (germline): GTSNPN, SVGIG (reference sequence). The trim removed 0 bases at V and 9 bases at J, leaving 5 bases unmatched. This CDR3 is 14 amino acids long. The CDR3 protein is CAWSVTGESSPLHF. DNA for the CDR3: TGTGCCTGGAGTGTAACAGGGGAGAGTTCACCCCTCCACTTT.

This sequence joins TRBV5-4 and TRBJ1-6, with 10 positions matching TRBD1. V was pared by 4 bases and J by 6 bases, with 7 bases of the junction left unmatched. Germline lookup yields CDR1 SGHNT and CDR2 YYREEE (reference sequence). The CDR3 extends over 16 amino acids. In DNA form, the CDR3 reads TGTGCCAGCAGCCGGGACAGGGGAATCAGTAATTCACCCCTCCACTTT. Its translation: CASSRDRGISNSPLHF.

The rearrangement joins TRBV6-5 to TRBJ1-4; 9 bases agree with TRBD1. The CDR3 has 15 residues. V trimming: 6 bases; J trimming: 11 bases; junction bases outside the gene matches: 13. Germline V CDR1 and CDR2: MNHEY, SVGAGI. In DNA, the CDR3 is TGTGCCAGCAGGGGGACAGGGCGGGGGCTGAAGAAACTGTTTTTT. Translating it yields CASRGTGRGLKKLFF.

This CDR3 reads CASSQGWGKEQYF. The CDR3, as DNA: TGTGCCAGCAGCCAGGGGTGGGGTAAGGAGCAGTACTTC. The chain links TRBV7-2 to TRBJ2-7; D is perhaps TRBD1 (6 bases). The V gene lost 5 bases and the J gene lost 7 bases, with 15 bases spanning the gap. From germline, CDR1 is SGHTA and CDR2 FQGNSA. The CDR3 length is 13 residues. The complete variable domain, with remaining parts taken from reference TRBV7-2 and TRBJ2-7, reads GAGVSQSPSNKVTEKGKDVELRCDPISGHTALYWYRQSLGQGLEFLIYFQGNSAPDKSGLPSDRFSAERTGGSVSTLTIQRTQQEDSAVYLCASSQGWGKEQYFGPGTRLTVT.